What follows describes a single T cell receptor (beta chain). The sample belongs to a study of blood T cell repertoires in COVID-19. Overall study: Samples of COVID-19 (acute and convalescent) were obtained from the United States, Italy and Spain.

CDR1 and CDR2 from the germline V gene are LGHNA and YNFKEQ. This CDR3 spans 21 amino acids. V lost 3 bases to trimming and J lost 2 bases; unmatched junction nucleotides: 20. Study processing details: How many nucleated cells were present was estimated from reference gene primer amplification. Profiled with immunoSEQ multiplex PCR; TCRdb holds only in-frame clones, not every one. From that table come the V and J calls and clone size; the DNA was used to work out D and trimming. The data contain 150,000 to 200,000 clones, 86% of them singletons. The receptor comes from a woman aged 30 to 39 with active or convalescent COVID-19. The V call is TRBV4-2, the J call TRBJ1-4; 8 bases align to TRBD1. Sequencing input: peripheral blood. CDR3 in amino acids: CASSQEIRTGPTYATNEKLFF. The CDR3 DNA is TGTGCCAGCAGCCAGGAGATCCGGACAGGGCCCACTTATGCGACTAATGAAAAACTGTTTTTT.